These 25 T cell receptor beta chains were all obtained from the same sample, sequenced in a study of Ad26.COV2.S vaccination and SARS-CoV-2 variants. TCRdb's table, derived via immunoSEQ multiplex PCR, lists solely in-frame clones and lacks some. The data contain some 500,000 clones, roughly 89% of them singletons. As to treatment: some 20 received Ad26.COV2.S at low or high dose, single or two shots; 5 received placebo; per-sample allocation not given. Following the first vaccine or placebo injection, samples were taken on day 63. Sequencing used peripheral blood, obtained in a trial of Ad26.COV2.S vaccine versus placebo. The receptor source for this set is a person aged 18-65 years who received the Ad26.COV2.S COVID-19 vaccine or a placebo.

The rearrangement joins TRBV12-3 or TRBV12-4 to TRBJ2-4; D perhaps matches TRBD2 (5 bases). The CDR3 has 13 residues. Trimming left V 0 bases short and J 15 bases short, with 15 bases between. Written as DNA, the CDR3 is TGTGCCAGCAGTTTAGCTTCGGTCGGGGTGGGGTACTTC. It specifies CASSLASVGVGYF.

This sequence joins TRBV11-3 and TRBJ2-7; 14 nucleotides match TRBD2. CDR3 length: 19 residues. Germline assignment: CDR1 SGHNT and CDR2 YENEEA. V gave up 5 bases and J gave up 0 bases; unmatched junction bases: 12. CDR3 in amino acids: CASSLKGTSGSSSSYEQYV. CDR3 coding DNA: TGTGCCAGCAGCCTTAAAGGGACTAGCGGGAGTTCCAGCTCCTACGAGCAGTACGTC.

This rearrangement joins TRBV7-9 to TRBJ1-2; D unclear. From germline, CDR1 is SEHNR and CDR2 FQNEAQ (reference sequence). There are 12 residues in the CDR3. Trimming pared 3 bases from V and 14 bases from J, leaving 16 bases between. CDR3 sequence: CASSFSGLVGTF. The CDR3, as DNA: TGTGCCAGCAGCTTCTCGGGCCTCGTTGGTACCTTC. Supplemented by reference TRBV7-9 and TRBJ1-2, the full variable domain reads DTGVSQNPRHKITKRGQNVTFRCDPISEHNRLYWYRQTLGQGPEFLTYFQNEAQLEKSRLLSDRFSAERPKGSFSTLEIQRTEQGDSAMYLCASSFSGLVGTFGSGTRLTVV.

A single count supports this clone. The V gene is TRBV15, the J gene TRBJ2-3, with 12 nucleotides matching TRBD1. V was pared by 0 bases and J by 13 bases, with 5 bases of the junction left unmatched. The CDR3 extends over 14 amino acids. Germline assignment: CDR1 LNHNV and CDR2 YYDKDF (reference sequence). CDR3 sequence: CATSRDLGTGGKYF. The CDR3 region has the DNA TGTGCCACCAGCAGAGATCTCGGGACAGGGGGCAAGTATTTT.

The chain carries TRBV2 and TRBJ2-3; D ambiguous. Germline CDR1 SNHLY, CDR2 FYNNEI. V lost 6 bases to trimming and J lost 1 base, with 2 bases between them. The CDR3 covers 11 residues. The CDR3 sequence: CASRGTDTQYF. The CDR3, as DNA: TGTGCCAGCAGAGGCACAGATACGCAGTATTTT.

The V and J genes are TRBV9 and TRBJ1-6, with no clear D. Germline assignment: CDR1 SGDLS and CDR2 YYNGEE. This CDR3 is 13 amino acids long. V gave up 1 base and J gave up 5 bases, with 4 bases separating them. CDR3 bases: TGTGCCAGCAGCGTACAGGATAATTCACCCCTCCACTTT. It is translated as CASSVQDNSPLHF.

This clone was seen a single time. The chain links TRBV5-1 to TRBJ2-3, with 9 bases aligning to TRBD2. The CDR3 loop spans 16 amino acids. The ends lost 4 bases at V and 4 bases at J; junction bases unmatched: 10. The germline CDR1 and CDR2 sequences are SGHRS and YFSETQ. CDR3 DNA: TGCGCCAGCAGCCGCGGGGCTAGCGGGGCGTCAGATACGCAGTATTTT. Translation gives CASSRGASGASDTQYF.

The chain recombines TRBV5-4 with TRBJ2-1; D gene ambiguous. The ends were cut back, 4 bases at V and 5 bases at J, with 13 bases in the middle. CDR1 SGHNT and CDR2 YYREEE come from the germline V gene (reference sequence). This CDR3 is built from 14 residues. The CDR3, as DNA: TGTGCCAGCAGCCTTCGAGTGGAACACAATGAGCAGTTCTTC. This gives the protein CASSLRVEHNEQFF.

The chain employs TRBV30 and TRBJ1-4; D unresolved. Germline V gene lookup returns CDR1 GTSNPN and CDR2 SVGIG (reference sequence). V lost 1 base, J lost 4 bases, and 13 bases lay in between. The CDR3 extends over 15 amino acids. CDR3 in amino acids: CAWSGVQIRNEKLFF. DNA for the CDR3: TGTGCCTGGAGTGGGGTACAGATTCGTAATGAAAAACTGTTTTTT.

The V gene is TRBV24-1, the J gene TRBJ2-6, with D hard to call. Germline CDR1 is KGHDR and CDR2 is SFDVKD. Trimming cost V 2 bases and J 4 bases, with 11 bases left between them. This CDR3 has 16 residues. CDR3 sequence: CATSDSTRRGANVLTF. The CDR3 DNA sequence: TGTGCCACCAGTGATTCAACCCGCCGGGGGGCCAACGTCCTGACTTTC.

The table lists this clone with a count of one. The V gene is TRBV3-1 (or the pseudogene TRBV3-2), the J gene TRBJ1-4; D call uncertain. The CDR3 runs 13 residues. The V gene's germline CDR1 is LGHDT and CDR2 YNNKEL (reference sequence). Trimming shortened V by 3 bases and J by 2 bases, and 4 bases separated the two germline ends. The CDR3 reads CASSHSTNEKLFF. CDR3 sequence (DNA): TGTGCCAGCAGCCATTCGACTAATGAAAAACTGTTTTTT.

The V gene is TRBV24-1, the J gene TRBJ2-1; maybe TRBD2 (6 bases). Germline V gives CDR1 KGHDR, CDR2 SFDVKD. V lost 5 bases to trimming and J lost 9 bases, with 22 bases between them. The CDR3 is made up of 16 amino acids. The CDR3 reads CATSGREWGVEAEQFF. The DNA for the CDR3 is TGTGCCACCAGTGGTAGAGAGTGGGGGGTTGAGGCTGAGCAGTTCTTC.

The V and J genes are TRBV5-1 and TRBJ2-1, with D perhaps assigned TRBD1 or TRBD2 (6 bases each). CDR3 length: 14 amino acids. Germline CDR1 and CDR2: SGHRS and YFSETQ. V shed 2 bases and J shed 5 bases, with 11 bases lying between them. In nucleotides, the CDR3 is TGCGCCAGCAGCTTTAGGGGGGCCGACAATGAGCAGTTCTTC. It codes for CASSFRGADNEQFF.

This clone is a singleton in its sample. This sequence joins TRBV7-3 and TRBJ2-1; D is unclear. V was shortened by 2 bases and J by 6 bases, with 14 bases between the two germline ends. CDR3 length: 15 amino acids. Per germline, CDR1 SGHTA and CDR2 FQGTGA. The CDR3 here is CASSLEWGSPNEQFF. CDR3 coding DNA: TGTGCCAGCAGCTTAGAGTGGGGTTCCCCCAATGAGCAGTTCTTC.

This rearrangement joins TRBV21-1 to TRBJ2-5; the table's D call of TRBD2 was not tested on the DNA. TRBV21-1 is flagged as a pseudogene. This CDR3 has 18 residues. For the CDR3, the DNA is TGTGCCAGCATCGGGAGGGGACTAGCGGGGTGGTGTGAAGAGACCCAGTACTTC. Amino acids: CASIGRGLAGWCEETQYF.

The chain links TRBV5-6 to TRBJ2-7, with a possible D match to TRBD2 (6 bases). CDR1 is SGHDT and CDR2 is YYEEEE in the germline V gene. The CDR3 length is 15 residues. V lost 3 bases and J lost 2, with 15 bases in between. The CDR3 DNA reads as TGTGCCAGCAGCTACGCGGCGGGACCAGCCTACGAGCAGTACGTC. This codes for CASSYAAGPAYEQYV.

V gene TRBV6-6 combines with J gene TRBJ2-2, with D possibly being TRBD2 (5 bases). Trimming shortened V by 0 bases and J by 5 bases, and 13 bases separated the two germline ends. In germline, CDR1 is MNHNY, CDR2 SVGAGI (reference sequence). The CDR3 loop spans 16 amino acids. The CDR3 nucleotides are TGTGCCAGCAGTTACTCGAGGGAAGTCACTACCGGGGAGCTGTTTTTT. It yields the protein CASSYSREVTTGELFF.

Only one count was recorded for this clone. The rearrangement joins TRBV9 to TRBJ1-6; the match to TRBD1 covers 8 bases. Germline V gives CDR1 SGDLS, CDR2 YYNGEE. This CDR3 is built from 18 residues. J lost 7 bases, V lost 0 bases, and 12 bases had no gene match. The CDR3 nucleotides read TGTGCCAGCAGCGTAGGTCCGGGCGGGGACAGGCCGAATTCACCCCTCCACTTT. Amino acid sequence: CASSVGPGGDRPNSPLHF.

The chain links TRBV12-3 or TRBV12-4 to TRBJ1-1; no reliable D call. The V end lost 2 bases, the J end lost 6 bases, and 10 bases lay between the germline ends. The CDR3 contains 13 residues. This CDR3 reads CASSLNGVAEAFF. CDR3 DNA: TGTGCCAGCAGTTTAAATGGGGTGGCTGAAGCTTTCTTT.

The chain uses TRBV9 and TRBJ2-6; 8 bases map to TRBD1. Germline values: CDR1 SGDLS, CDR2 YYNGEE. CDR3 size: 18 residues. J gave up 0 bases and V 3 bases, and 8 bases lay outside the gene matches. The CDR3 DNA sequence: TGTGCCAGCAGCGCGGACAGGGCCTTTCTCTCTGGGGCCAACGTCCTGACTTTC. Its translation: CASSADRAFLSGANVLTF. The complete variable domain, with remaining parts taken from reference TRBV9 and TRBJ2-6, reads DSGVTQTPKHLITATGQRVTLRCSPRSGDLSVYWYQQSLDQGLQFLIQYYNGEERAKGNILERFSAQQFPDLHSELNLSSLELGDSALYFCASSADRAFLSGANVLTFGAGSRLTVL.

This sequence joins TRBV27 and TRBJ2-7, with 10 bases that match TRBD2. Per germline, CDR1 MNHEY and CDR2 SMNVEV (reference sequence). The trim removed 7 bases at V and 3 bases at J, leaving 12 bases unmatched. This CDR3 has 16 amino acids. In DNA form, the CDR3 reads TGTGCCAGCACCCCCAGCGGGGGGGCCCTCTACTACGAGCAGTACTTC. Protein sequence: CASTPSGGALYYEQYF.

The chain joins TRBV6-6 to TRBJ2-1; D is ambiguous. In germline, CDR1 is MNHNY, CDR2 SVGAGI (reference sequence). The ends were cut back, 6 bases at V and 10 bases at J, with 19 bases in the middle. The CDR3 covers 14 residues. CDR3 amino acids: CASSPFITRAEQFF. The CDR3 DNA follows: TGTGCCAGCAGCCCTTTCATTACACGCGCGGAGCAGTTCTTC.

This chain connects TRBV11-3 to TRBJ1-2, with a possible D match to TRBD1 (5 bases). Trimming took off 1 base at V and 2 bases at J, with 14 bases between the two ends. The germline CDR1 and CDR2 sequences are SGHNT and YENEEA. The CDR3 length is 16 residues. The CDR3 DNA follows: TGTGCCAGCAGCTTAGTGGGCAGGGAAAAAAACTATGGCTACACCTTC. Translating it yields CASSLVGREKNYGYTF.

The rearrangement links TRBV9 to TRBJ2-1; D unclear. CDR1 is SGDLS, CDR2 YYNGEE, per germline. The ends were cut back, 0 bases at V and 3 bases at J, with 10 bases in the middle. The CDR3 runs 15 residues. CDR3 loop: CASSVGQINYNEQFF. CDR3 bases: TGTGCCAGCAGCGTAGGGCAAATCAACTACAATGAGCAGTTCTTC.

CDR3 nucleotide sequence: TGTGCCAGCAGTCGCCATGCCCAGCTCTATGGCTACACCTTC. The encoded protein is CASSRHAQLYGYTF. V gene TRBV6-2 or TRBV6-3 combines with J gene TRBJ1-2; D gene unclear. CDR1 is MNHEY and CDR2 is SVGEGT in the germline V gene. The V and J ends lost 5 bases and 4 bases respectively, with 14 bases between them. There are 14 residues in the CDR3.